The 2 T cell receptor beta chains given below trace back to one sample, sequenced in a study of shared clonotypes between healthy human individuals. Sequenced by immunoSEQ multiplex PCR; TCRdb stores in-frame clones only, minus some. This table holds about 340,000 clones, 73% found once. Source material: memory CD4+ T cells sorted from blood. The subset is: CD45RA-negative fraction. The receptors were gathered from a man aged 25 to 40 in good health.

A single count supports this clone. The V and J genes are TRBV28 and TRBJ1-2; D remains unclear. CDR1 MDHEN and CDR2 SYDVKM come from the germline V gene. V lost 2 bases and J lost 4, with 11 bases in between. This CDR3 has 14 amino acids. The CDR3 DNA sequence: TGTGCCAGCAGTTTAGCGGGCTATACCTATGGCTACACCTTC. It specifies CASSLAGYTYGYTF.

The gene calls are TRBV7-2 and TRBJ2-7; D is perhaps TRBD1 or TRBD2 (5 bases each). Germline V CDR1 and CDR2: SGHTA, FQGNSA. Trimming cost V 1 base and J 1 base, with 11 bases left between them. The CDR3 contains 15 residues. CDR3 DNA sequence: TGTGCCAGCAGCTTAGTAGGGACGGGGTCCTACGAGCAGTACTTC. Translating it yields CASSLVGTGSYEQYF.